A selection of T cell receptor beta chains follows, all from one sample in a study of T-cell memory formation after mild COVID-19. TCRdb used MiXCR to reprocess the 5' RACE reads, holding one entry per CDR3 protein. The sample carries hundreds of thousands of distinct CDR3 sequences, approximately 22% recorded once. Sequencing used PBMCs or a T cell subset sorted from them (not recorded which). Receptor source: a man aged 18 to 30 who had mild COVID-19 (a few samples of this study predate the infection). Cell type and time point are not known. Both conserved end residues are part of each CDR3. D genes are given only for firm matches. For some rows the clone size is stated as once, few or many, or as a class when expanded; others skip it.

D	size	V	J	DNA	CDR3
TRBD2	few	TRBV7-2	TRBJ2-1	TGTGCCAGCAGCTTGCCAGCGGGGGATGTCAATGAGCAGTTCTTC	CASSLPAGDVNEQFF
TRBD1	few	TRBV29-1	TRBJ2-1	TGCAGCGTTGTTCCAAGGGACAGGGAGGACAATGAGCAGTTCTTC	CSVVPRDREDNEQFF
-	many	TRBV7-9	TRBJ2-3	TGTGCCAGCAGCTGGGACCTAAGCACAGATACGCAGTATTTT	CASSWDLSTDTQYF
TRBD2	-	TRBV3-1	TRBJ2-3	TGTGCCAGCAGCGATGTTAGCGGGGGAGGTGATACGCAGTATTTT	CASSDVSGGGDTQYF
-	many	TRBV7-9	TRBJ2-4	TGTGCCAGCTCACCGCAGGGGGCCAAAAACATTCAGTACTTC	CASSPQGAKNIQYF
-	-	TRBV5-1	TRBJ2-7	TGCGCCAGCAGCTTTCCGGAGAGCTCCTACGAGCAGTACTTC	CASSFPESSYEQYF
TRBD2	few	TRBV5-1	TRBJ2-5	TGCGCCAGCAGCTGGGTAGCGGGGGGAGAGACCCAGTACTTC	CASSWVAGGETQYF
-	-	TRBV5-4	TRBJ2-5	TGTGCCAGCAGCTTGGCAGGGATTTCGGAGACCCAGTACTTC	CASSLAGISETQYF
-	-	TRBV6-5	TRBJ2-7	TGTGCCAGCAGTTACCCTTCTGACGGTGCAGTGTGGATCCGGCACTTC	CASSYPSDGAVWIRHF
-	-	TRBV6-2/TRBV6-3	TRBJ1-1	TGTGCCAGCAGTTACTCGGGGTGGCAGCACACTGAAGCTTTCTTT	CASSYSGWQHTEAFF
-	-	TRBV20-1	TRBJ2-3	TGCAGTGCTAGAGACCAGGGGAGAGGCACAGATACGCAGTATTTT	CSARDQGRGTDTQYF
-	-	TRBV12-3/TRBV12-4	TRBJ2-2	TGTGCCAGCAAAACGGTCACCGGGGAGCTGTTTTTT	CASKTVTGELFF
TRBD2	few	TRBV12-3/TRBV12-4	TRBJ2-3	TGTGCCAGCAGCACTCCCCTGGGGCGGGGGGGGGGCACAGATACGCAGTATTTT	CASSTPLGRGGGTDTQYF
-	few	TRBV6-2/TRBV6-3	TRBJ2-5	TGTGCCAGCAGTTACGTGGTTGAGACCCAGTACTTC	CASSYVVETQYF
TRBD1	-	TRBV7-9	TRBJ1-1	TGTGCCAGCAGCTTGACAGGGGCGACTGAAGCTTTCTTT	CASSLTGATEAFF